The next 8 T cell receptor beta chains were all read from a single sample in a study of blood T cells in healthy people across ages. PCR was performed a second time for about 7 to 11 cycles using a sample-barcoded 5' primer and a J-beta primer mix. TCRdb processed the 5' RACE reads anew with MiXCR; each CDR3 protein has one entry. The sample carries hundreds of thousands of distinct CDR3 sequences, 56% recorded once. What was sequenced was blood. The receptors here all came from a middle-aged man in good health.

This chain links TRBV4-2 with TRBJ2-3; TRBD1 matches at 11 bases. CDR1 LGHNA and CDR2 YNFKEQ come from the germline V gene. CDR3 length: 15 residues. V dropped 0 bases and J dropped 5; count of bases not matched to a gene: 1. CDR3 in amino acids: CASSQEGQGVDTQYF. The CDR3, as DNA: TGTGCCAGCAGCCAAGAGGGACAGGGGGTAGATACGCAGTATTTT.

This clonotype was seen a few times. This chain links TRBV27 with TRBJ2-6; D gene ambiguous. This CDR3 region has 14 residues. Germline assignment: CDR1 MNHEY and CDR2 SMNVEV (reference sequence). The V gene lost 5 bases and the J gene lost 1 base, with 6 bases spanning the gap. The CDR3 loop is CASSVRSGANVLTF. As DNA, the CDR3 is TGTGCCAGCAGTGTAAGATCTGGGGCCAACGTCCTGACTTTC.

The chain links TRBV5-1 to TRBJ1-4, with 7 nucleotides matching TRBD1. The CDR3 contains 14 residues. The ends lost 0 bases at V and 4 bases at J; junction bases unmatched: 0. The germline V gene encodes CDR1 SGHRS and CDR2 YFSETQ. The DNA for the CDR3 is TGCGCCAGCAGCTTGGGGGACAGTAATGAAAAACTGTTTTTT. Amino acids: CASSLGDSNEKLFF.

The chain recombines TRBV5-1 with TRBJ2-7; 10 bases are a match to TRBD2. V lost 5 bases to trimming and J lost 5 bases; unmatched junction nucleotides: 4. The germline V gene has CDR1 SGHRS and CDR2 YFSETQ. The CDR3 has 13 amino acids. CDR3 coding DNA: TGCGCCAGCAGACTAGCGGGAATCAACGAGCAGTACTTC. Amino acid sequence: CASRLAGINEQYF.

The chain carries TRBV10-3 and TRBJ1-2; no clear D gene. The germline V gene encodes CDR1 ENHRY and CDR2 SYGVKD. The V gene lost 6 bases and the J gene lost 7 bases, with 12 bases spanning the gap. The CDR3 has 12 amino acids. The CDR3 nucleotides read TGTGCCATCAGGGAAGGTGCTGGTGGCTACACCTTC. This gives the protein CAIREGAGGYTF.

This chain connects TRBV5-6 to TRBJ2-1; D perhaps matches TRBD1 (5 bases). Germline CDR1 SGHDT, CDR2 YYEEEE. V was pared by 4 bases and J by 3 bases, with 14 bases between. This CDR3 is 15 amino acids long. CDR3 bases: TGTGCCAGCAGCCCAGGGCGGCCCTACTACAATGAGCAGTTCTTC. This translates into CASSPGRPYYNEQFF.

This chain connects TRBV29-1 to TRBJ2-7, with D uncertain. Trimming stripped 6 bases from V and 5 bases from J, with 14 bases between. Germline CDR1 SQVTM, CDR2 ANQGSEA. The CDR3 runs to 12 residues. CDR3 region: CSVGRDAHEQYF. CDR3 nucleotides: TGCAGCGTGGGTAGGGATGCCCACGAGCAGTACTTC.

The chain joins TRBV20-1 to TRBJ2-7; 9 nucleotides line up with TRBD2. CDR3 length equals 18 residues. Germline V gene sequence: CDR1 DFQATT, CDR2 SNEGSKA (reference sequence). The V segment lost 0 bases and the J segment 4 bases; nucleotides outside the gene matches: 16. In nucleotides, the CDR3 is TGCAGTGCTAGAGACCACTCCGGGACTAGCTTTAGGGTATACGAGCAGTACTTC. It yields the protein CSARDHSGTSFRVYEQYF.